This T cell receptor (beta chain) was retrieved from a study of monozygotic twins with inflammatory bowel disease. Germline V gene data show CDR1 as SGHAT and CDR2 as FQNNGV. The CDR3 totals 16 residues. TCRdb re-analyzed the 5' RACE reads; it lists each CDR3 protein once, without DNA. This sample's table reports about 380,000 distinct CDR3 sequences. The chain combines TRBV11-2 with TRBJ2-7; without DNA, the TCRdb call of TRBD2 cannot be checked. The specimen sequenced was blood. The origin of this receptor is a human donor with ulcerative colitis or Crohn's disease, or a healthy co-twin of an affected twin (not recorded which). The CDR3: CASSLGTGGYGHEQYF. The complete variable domain, with remaining parts taken from reference TRBV11-2 and TRBJ2-7, reads EAGVAQSPRYKIIEKRQSVAFWCNPISGHATLYWYQQILGQGPKLLIQFQNNGVVDDSQLPKDRFSAERLKGVDSTLKIQPAKLEDSAVYLCASSLGTGGYGHEQYFGPGTRLTVT.